This entry lists 21 T cell receptor beta chains sequenced from one sample in a study of cytomegalovirus exposure and HLA in healthy donors (TCRdb year 2017). To prepare the library, the immunoSEQ multiplex PCR assay was applied. For the multiplex PCR, a mixture combining 60 forward primers for TCR Vbeta segments and 13 reverse primers for TCR Jbeta segments was used. Drawn from immuneACCESS, this table holds only the in-frame rearrangements with V and J called that TCRdb kept. Clones are partly lost; checked studies trace under half to an unresolved V gene and leave the rest unexplained. Across this sample there are about 130,000 clones, with around three quarters seen only once. The ten biggest clones cover 3% to 4% of the sample. What was sequenced was PBMCs. The receptor source for this set is a woman aged 50 to 60 in good health and CMV-seronegative.

The genes are TRBV15 and TRBJ2-7; D may be TRBD2 (5 bases). The CDR3 totals 15 residues. The V end lost 1 base, the J end lost 2 bases, and 12 bases lay between the germline ends. In germline, CDR1 is LNHNV, CDR2 YYDKDF (reference sequence). This chain's CDR3 is CATSRGWTGTYEQYF. The CDR3 DNA reads TGTGCCACCAGCAGAGGATGGACGGGAACCTACGAGCAGTACTTC.

V is TRBV6-4 and J is TRBJ2-5; 11 bases map to TRBD1. This CDR3 has 15 amino acids. V was clipped by 5 bases and J by 1 base; unmatched bases: 3. Germline V gene lookup returns CDR1 MRHNA and CDR2 SNTAGT. DNA of the CDR3: TGTGCCAGCAGTCCCGGGACAGGGGGCCAAGAGACCCAGTACTTC. Translated, it gives CASSPGTGGQETQYF.

The chain has TRBV28 and TRBJ1-2; 9 bases fit TRBD1. The CDR3 covers 13 residues. V was clipped by 5 bases and J by 6 bases; unmatched bases: 4. Germline V gene data show CDR1 as MDHEN and CDR2 as SYDVKM. CDR3 loop: CASSDGTGNGYTF. As DNA, the CDR3 is TGTGCCAGCAGTGACGGGACAGGGAATGGCTACACCTTC.

The chain joins TRBV7-9 to TRBJ2-3; 7 bases line up with TRBD1. This CDR3 is built from 14 residues. V shed 1 base, J shed 4 bases, and the junction held 2 bases outside the gene matches. Germline V gene lookup returns CDR1 SEHNR and CDR2 FQNEAQ (reference sequence). CDR3 DNA: TGTGCCAGCAGCTTAGGGCAGGGGGCAGATACGCAGTATTTT. Amino acid sequence: CASSLGQGADTQYF.

This sequence joins TRBV11-2 and TRBJ1-2; D not resolved. In germline, CDR1 is SGHAT, CDR2 FQNNGV. The CDR3 runs to 12 residues. Trimming cost V 2 bases and J 8 bases, with 9 bases left between them. This chain's CDR3 is CASSLSGGGYTF. In DNA, the CDR3 is TGTGCCAGCAGCTTAAGTGGCGGCGGCTACACCTTC.

CDR3 residues: CASTPPQRRGYTF. The CDR3 nucleotides are TGTGCCAGTACCCCCCCCCAGAGGCGTGGCTACACCTTC. This chain uses TRBV6-7 with TRBJ1-2; unclear D gene. TRBV6-7 is noted as an ORF with a role that remains uncertain. Trimming took off 9 bases at V and 7 bases at J, with 18 bases between the two ends. The CDR3 is made up of 13 amino acids.

This sequence joins TRBV11-2 and TRBJ2-5, with 7 bases identical to TRBD2. The DNA end favors TRBJ2-7, so the J call may be wrong. Germline CDR1 reads SGHAT; CDR2 reads FQNNGV. The length of the CDR3 is 15 residues. This CDR3 reads CASSLGGTRSYEQYF. CDR3 DNA sequence: TGTGCCAGCAGCTTGGGAGGGACGCGCTCCTACGAGCAGTACTTC.

There are a few counts of this clone. The V and J genes are TRBV14 and TRBJ2-5; possible D gene TRBD2, 5 bases. Trimming shortened V by 4 bases and J by 5 bases, and 20 bases separated the two germline ends. The CDR3 length is 16 residues. Germline V gene sequence: CDR1 SGHDN, CDR2 FVKESK. The CDR3 nucleotides read TGTGCCAGCAGCCTGGGGATTCGGGGAATGGGCGAGACCCAGTACTTC. Encoded protein: CASSLGIRGMGETQYF.

The chain links TRBV7-9 to TRBJ2-7, with a possible D match to TRBD2 (6 bases). From germline, CDR1 is SEHNR and CDR2 FQNEAQ (reference sequence). V was cut by 4 bases and J by 5 bases, with 15 bases left in between. The CDR3 has 14 residues. Here the CDR3 reads CASSSGGAVNEQYF. CDR3 in DNA: TGTGCCAGCAGCTCGGGCGGGGCGGTAAACGAGCAGTACTTC.

The chain couples TRBV28 to TRBJ1-2; D possibly corresponds to TRBD1 (5 bases). Trimming removed 5 bases at V and 1 base at J, with 14 bases between. Per germline, CDR1 MDHEN and CDR2 SYDVKM. The CDR3 is 15 amino acids. CDR3 protein: CASSGGTLFNYGYTF. For the CDR3, the DNA is TGTGCCAGCAGTGGGGGGACCCTGTTTAACTATGGCTACACCTTC.

This clone appeared a few times. The chain links TRBV7-2 to TRBJ1-5; a weak D match, TRBD1 (6 bases). V lost 5 bases, J lost 6 bases, and 17 bases lay in between. The CDR3 length is 15 residues. Germline CDR1 is SGHTA and CDR2 is FQGNSA. The CDR3 sequence is CASSDGQPFIQPQHF. The CDR3 DNA sequence: TGTGCCAGCAGCGACGGACAGCCCTTTATTCAGCCCCAGCATTTT.

This clone turned up a few times. V is TRBV4-3 and J is TRBJ2-1; no clear D. Germline V CDR1 and CDR2: LGHNA, YSLEER. The CDR3 contains 14 residues. The V gene lost 1 base and the J gene lost 6 bases, with 10 bases spanning the gap. The CDR3 region has the DNA TGCGCCAGCAGCCAAGCAATGAATAGCAATGAGCAGTTCTTC. Translating gives CASSQAMNSNEQFF.

This clone appeared a few times. The chain uses TRBV28 and TRBJ1-3; no clear D gene. Germline V gene data show CDR1 as MDHEN and CDR2 as SYDVKM. The length of the CDR3 is 15 residues. Trimming pared 3 bases from V and 0 bases from J, leaving 9 bases between. CDR3 residues: CASSLPLPSGNTIYF. DNA of the CDR3: TGTGCCAGCAGTTTGCCCCTACCCTCTGGAAACACCATATATTTT. The full variable domain, with the rest looked up from reference TRBV28 and TRBJ1-3, is DVKVTQSSRYLVKRTGEKVFLECVQDMDHENMFWYRQDPGLGLRLIYFSYDVKMKEKGDIPEGYSVSREKKERFSLILESASTNQTSMYLCASSLPLPSGNTIYFGEGSWLTVV.

This clone has more than one count but fewer than ten. The V gene is TRBV4-2, the J gene TRBJ2-7, with D possibly being TRBD1 (5 bases). Trimming shortened V by 3 bases and J by 2 bases, and 17 bases separated the two germline ends. Germline V gives CDR1 LGHNA, CDR2 YNFKEQ. This CDR3 is 16 amino acids long. CDR3: CASSQNLLTEAYEQYF. CDR3 nucleotide sequence: TGTGCCAGCAGCCAGAACCTGTTGACAGAAGCCTACGAGCAGTACTTC.

V usage is TRBV7-9 and J usage is TRBJ2-7, with TRBD1 matching over 7 bases. The V and J ends lost 5 bases and 3 bases, in that order; junction bases with no gene match: 10. CDR3 length: 15 amino acids. Germline lookup yields CDR1 SEHNR and CDR2 FQNEAQ (reference sequence). This CDR3 reads CASSTTGTVIYEQYF. CDR3 nucleotides: TGTGCCAGCAGCACGACCGGGACAGTTATCTACGAGCAGTACTTC.

The chain couples TRBV4-2 to TRBJ1-1; tentative D call: TRBD1 (6 bases). Trimming stripped 4 bases from V and 6 bases from J, with 21 bases between. The CDR3 consists of 16 residues. In germline, CDR1 is LGHNA, CDR2 YNFKEQ. This CDR3 reads CASSPNLQGRWAEAFF. The CDR3, as DNA: TGTGCCAGCAGCCCTAACCTACAGGGTCGGTGGGCTGAAGCTTTCTTT.

The genes are TRBV19 and TRBJ2-7; TRBD1 agrees at 10 bases. CDR1 and CDR2 (germline): LNHDA, SQIVND (reference sequence). This CDR3 has 15 residues. After removal of 3 bases from V and 3 bases from J, the junction contained 5 bases not matched to a gene. The CDR3 spells CASSIGTGAGYEQYF. CDR3 nucleotide sequence: TGTGCCAGTAGTATTGGGACAGGGGCCGGCTACGAGCAGTACTTC.

This clone was counted only a few times. The rearrangement uses TRBV28 and TRBJ2-2; possibly TRBD1 for D (6 bases). Germline V gene sequence: CDR1 MDHEN, CDR2 SYDVKM. The CDR3 runs to 13 residues. Trimming took 6 bases from V and 7 from J, leaving 12 bases between them. The DNA for the CDR3 is TGTGCCAGCAGGCTAACAGGGAACGGGGAGCTGTTTTTT. Amino acids: CASRLTGNGELFF.

A single count supports this clone. The chain recombines TRBV19 with TRBJ1-2; TRBD1 matches 8 bases. Looked up from germline, CDR1 is LNHDA and CDR2 is SQIVND (reference sequence). This CDR3 has 16 residues. Trimming removed 0 bases from V and 2 bases from J; junction bases left unmatched: 5. CDR3 sequence (DNA): TGTGCCAGTAGTATAGATCGACAGGGGTACAACTATGGCTACACCTTC. Its protein is CASSIDRQGYNYGYTF.

The gene calls are TRBV13 and TRBJ1-2, with 8 bases fitting TRBD1. Germline CDR1 and CDR2: PRHDT and FYEKMQ (reference sequence). This CDR3 has 14 amino acids. The ends lost 5 bases at V and 4 bases at J; junction bases unmatched: 6. This CDR3 reads CASSPKTGVYGYTF. The CDR3 coding sequence is TGTGCCAGCAGCCCAAAGACAGGGGTCTATGGCTACACCTTC. Variable domain in full (rest from reference TRBV13 and TRBJ1-2): AAGVIQSPRHLIKEKRETATLKCYPIPRHDTVYWYQQGPGQDPQFLISFYEKMQSDKGSIPDRFSAQQFSDYHSELNMSSLELGDSALYFCASSPKTGVYGYTFGSGTRLTVV.

This clone showed up just once. The rearrangement joins TRBV29-1 to TRBJ1-2, with 12 bases matching TRBD1. From germline, CDR1 is SQVTM and CDR2 ANQGSEA. V gave up 2 bases and J gave up 3 bases; unmatched junction bases: 13. CDR3 length: 18 amino acids. CDR3 DNA sequence: TGCAGCGTTGAAAGAAATCCGGGACAGGGGGCGCGGGACTATGGCTACACCTTC. Amino acids: CSVERNPGQGARDYGYTF.